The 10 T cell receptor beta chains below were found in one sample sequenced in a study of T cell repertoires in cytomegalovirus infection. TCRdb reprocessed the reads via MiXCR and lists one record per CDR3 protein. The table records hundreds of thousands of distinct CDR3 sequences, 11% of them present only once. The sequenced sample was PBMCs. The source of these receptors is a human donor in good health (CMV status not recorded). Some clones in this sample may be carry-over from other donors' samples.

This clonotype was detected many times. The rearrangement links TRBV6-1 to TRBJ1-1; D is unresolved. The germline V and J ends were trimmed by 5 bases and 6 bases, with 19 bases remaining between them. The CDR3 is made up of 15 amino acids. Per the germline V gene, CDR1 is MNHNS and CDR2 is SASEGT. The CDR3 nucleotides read TGTGCCAGCAGTCTTTCCCCTGGCCGAAGCTCTGAAGCTTTCTTT. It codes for CASSLSPGRSSEAFF.

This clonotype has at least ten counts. The CDR3 DNA sequence: TGCAGTGCTAGATGGTGGGACGGGAGGGGCTTGGGGGAGCAGTTCTTC. Protein: CSARWWDGRGLGEQFF. The V call is TRBV20-1, the J call TRBJ2-1, with 8 bases that match TRBD2. This CDR3 spans 16 amino acids. With 2 bases clipped from V and 10 bases from J, the junction kept 16 bases outside the gene matches. Germline CDR1 is DFQATT and CDR2 is SNEGSKA (reference sequence).

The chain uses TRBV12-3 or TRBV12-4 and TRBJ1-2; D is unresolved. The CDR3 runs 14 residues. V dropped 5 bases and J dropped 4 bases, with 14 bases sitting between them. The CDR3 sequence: CASSPETSSYGYTF. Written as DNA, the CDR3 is TGTGCCAGCAGTCCGGAGACATCTTCCTATGGCTACACCTTC.

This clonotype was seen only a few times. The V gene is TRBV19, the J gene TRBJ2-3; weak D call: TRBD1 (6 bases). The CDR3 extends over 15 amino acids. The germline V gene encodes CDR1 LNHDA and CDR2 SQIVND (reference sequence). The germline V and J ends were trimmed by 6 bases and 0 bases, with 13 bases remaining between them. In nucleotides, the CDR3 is TGTGCCAGTAGACCGCAGGGGTCTAGCACAGATACGCAGTATTTT. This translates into CASRPQGSSTDTQYF.

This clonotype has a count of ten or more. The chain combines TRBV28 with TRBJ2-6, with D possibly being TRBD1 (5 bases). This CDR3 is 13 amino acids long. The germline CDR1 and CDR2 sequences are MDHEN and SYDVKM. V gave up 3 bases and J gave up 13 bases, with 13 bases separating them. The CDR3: CASSFPRPGVLTF. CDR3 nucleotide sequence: TGTGCCAGCAGTTTTCCCCGACCAGGGGTCCTGACTTTC.

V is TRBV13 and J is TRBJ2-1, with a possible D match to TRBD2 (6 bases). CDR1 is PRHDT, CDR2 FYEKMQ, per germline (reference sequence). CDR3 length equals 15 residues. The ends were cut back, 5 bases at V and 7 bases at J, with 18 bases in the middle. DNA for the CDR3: TGTGCCAGCAGCCCCAGACCGGAGGGACGAAATGAGCAGTTCTTC. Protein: CASSPRPEGRNEQFF. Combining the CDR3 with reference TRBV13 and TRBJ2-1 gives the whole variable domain AAGVIQSPRHLIKEKRETATLKCYPIPRHDTVYWYQQGPGQDPQFLISFYEKMQSDKGSIPDRFSAQQFSDYHSELNMSSLELGDSALYFCASSPRPEGRNEQFFGPGTRLTVL.

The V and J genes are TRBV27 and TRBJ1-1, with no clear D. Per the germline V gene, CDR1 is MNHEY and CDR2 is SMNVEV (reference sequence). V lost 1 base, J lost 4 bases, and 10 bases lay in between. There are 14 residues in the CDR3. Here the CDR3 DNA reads TGTGCCAGCAGTTTATTTCTAGAGAGCACTGAAGCTTTCTTT. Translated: CASSLFLESTEAFF.

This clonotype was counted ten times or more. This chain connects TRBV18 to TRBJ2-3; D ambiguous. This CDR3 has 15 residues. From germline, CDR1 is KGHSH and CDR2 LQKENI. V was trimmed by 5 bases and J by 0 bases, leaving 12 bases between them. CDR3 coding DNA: TGTGCCAGCTCATCAGACCAACATAGCACAGATACGCAGTATTTT. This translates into CASSSDQHSTDTQYF.

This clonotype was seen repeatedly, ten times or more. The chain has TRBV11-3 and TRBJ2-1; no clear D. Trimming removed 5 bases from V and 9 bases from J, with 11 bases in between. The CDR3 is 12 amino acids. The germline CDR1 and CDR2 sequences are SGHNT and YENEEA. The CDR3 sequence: CASSPRMGEQFF. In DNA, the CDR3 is TGTGCCAGCAGCCCCCGGATGGGTGAGCAGTTCTTC. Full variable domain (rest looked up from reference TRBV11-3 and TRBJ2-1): EAGVVQSPRYKIIEKKQPVAFWCNPISGHNTLYWYLQNLGQGPELLIRYENEEAVDDSQLPKDRFSAERLKGVDSTLKIQPAELGDSAVYLCASSPRMGEQFFGPGTRLTVL.

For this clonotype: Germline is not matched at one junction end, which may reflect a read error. CDR3 nucleotides: TGTACCAGCAGCCATAGCTACGAGCAGTACTTC. This sequence encodes CTSSHSYEQYF. The chain employs TRBV7-9 and TRBJ2-7; D is ambiguous. Per the germline V gene, CDR1 is SEHNR and CDR2 is FQNEAQ (reference sequence). The CDR3 length is 11 residues.